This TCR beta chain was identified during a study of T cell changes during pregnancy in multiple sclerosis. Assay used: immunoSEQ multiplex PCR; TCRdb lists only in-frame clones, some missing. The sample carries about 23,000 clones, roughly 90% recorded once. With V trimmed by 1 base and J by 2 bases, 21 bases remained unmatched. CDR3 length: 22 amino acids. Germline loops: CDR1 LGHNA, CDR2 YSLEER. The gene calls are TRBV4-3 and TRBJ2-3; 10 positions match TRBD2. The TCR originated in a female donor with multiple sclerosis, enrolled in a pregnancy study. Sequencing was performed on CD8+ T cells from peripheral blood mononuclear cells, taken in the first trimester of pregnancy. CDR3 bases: TGCGCCAGCAGCCAAGGGGTTCAGGCACTAGCGGGAAGAAGGGCGCACACAGATACGCAGTATTTT. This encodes CASSQGVQALAGRRAHTDTQYF.